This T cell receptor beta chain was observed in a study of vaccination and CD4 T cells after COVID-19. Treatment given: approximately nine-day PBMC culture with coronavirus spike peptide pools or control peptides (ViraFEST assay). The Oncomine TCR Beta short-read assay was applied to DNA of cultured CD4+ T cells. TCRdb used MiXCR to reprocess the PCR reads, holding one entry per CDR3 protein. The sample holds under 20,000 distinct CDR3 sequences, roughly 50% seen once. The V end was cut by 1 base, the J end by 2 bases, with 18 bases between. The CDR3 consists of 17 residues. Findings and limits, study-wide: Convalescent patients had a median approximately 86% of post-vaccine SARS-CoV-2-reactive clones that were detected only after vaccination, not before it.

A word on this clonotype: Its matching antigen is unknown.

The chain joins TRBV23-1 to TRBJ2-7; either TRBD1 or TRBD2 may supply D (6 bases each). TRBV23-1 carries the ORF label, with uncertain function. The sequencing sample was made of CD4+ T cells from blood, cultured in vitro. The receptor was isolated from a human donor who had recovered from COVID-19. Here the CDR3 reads CASSQLTRGRLAYEQYF. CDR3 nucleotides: TGCGCCAGCAGTCAATTGACTCGGGGGCGGTTGGCCTACGAGCAGTACTTC.